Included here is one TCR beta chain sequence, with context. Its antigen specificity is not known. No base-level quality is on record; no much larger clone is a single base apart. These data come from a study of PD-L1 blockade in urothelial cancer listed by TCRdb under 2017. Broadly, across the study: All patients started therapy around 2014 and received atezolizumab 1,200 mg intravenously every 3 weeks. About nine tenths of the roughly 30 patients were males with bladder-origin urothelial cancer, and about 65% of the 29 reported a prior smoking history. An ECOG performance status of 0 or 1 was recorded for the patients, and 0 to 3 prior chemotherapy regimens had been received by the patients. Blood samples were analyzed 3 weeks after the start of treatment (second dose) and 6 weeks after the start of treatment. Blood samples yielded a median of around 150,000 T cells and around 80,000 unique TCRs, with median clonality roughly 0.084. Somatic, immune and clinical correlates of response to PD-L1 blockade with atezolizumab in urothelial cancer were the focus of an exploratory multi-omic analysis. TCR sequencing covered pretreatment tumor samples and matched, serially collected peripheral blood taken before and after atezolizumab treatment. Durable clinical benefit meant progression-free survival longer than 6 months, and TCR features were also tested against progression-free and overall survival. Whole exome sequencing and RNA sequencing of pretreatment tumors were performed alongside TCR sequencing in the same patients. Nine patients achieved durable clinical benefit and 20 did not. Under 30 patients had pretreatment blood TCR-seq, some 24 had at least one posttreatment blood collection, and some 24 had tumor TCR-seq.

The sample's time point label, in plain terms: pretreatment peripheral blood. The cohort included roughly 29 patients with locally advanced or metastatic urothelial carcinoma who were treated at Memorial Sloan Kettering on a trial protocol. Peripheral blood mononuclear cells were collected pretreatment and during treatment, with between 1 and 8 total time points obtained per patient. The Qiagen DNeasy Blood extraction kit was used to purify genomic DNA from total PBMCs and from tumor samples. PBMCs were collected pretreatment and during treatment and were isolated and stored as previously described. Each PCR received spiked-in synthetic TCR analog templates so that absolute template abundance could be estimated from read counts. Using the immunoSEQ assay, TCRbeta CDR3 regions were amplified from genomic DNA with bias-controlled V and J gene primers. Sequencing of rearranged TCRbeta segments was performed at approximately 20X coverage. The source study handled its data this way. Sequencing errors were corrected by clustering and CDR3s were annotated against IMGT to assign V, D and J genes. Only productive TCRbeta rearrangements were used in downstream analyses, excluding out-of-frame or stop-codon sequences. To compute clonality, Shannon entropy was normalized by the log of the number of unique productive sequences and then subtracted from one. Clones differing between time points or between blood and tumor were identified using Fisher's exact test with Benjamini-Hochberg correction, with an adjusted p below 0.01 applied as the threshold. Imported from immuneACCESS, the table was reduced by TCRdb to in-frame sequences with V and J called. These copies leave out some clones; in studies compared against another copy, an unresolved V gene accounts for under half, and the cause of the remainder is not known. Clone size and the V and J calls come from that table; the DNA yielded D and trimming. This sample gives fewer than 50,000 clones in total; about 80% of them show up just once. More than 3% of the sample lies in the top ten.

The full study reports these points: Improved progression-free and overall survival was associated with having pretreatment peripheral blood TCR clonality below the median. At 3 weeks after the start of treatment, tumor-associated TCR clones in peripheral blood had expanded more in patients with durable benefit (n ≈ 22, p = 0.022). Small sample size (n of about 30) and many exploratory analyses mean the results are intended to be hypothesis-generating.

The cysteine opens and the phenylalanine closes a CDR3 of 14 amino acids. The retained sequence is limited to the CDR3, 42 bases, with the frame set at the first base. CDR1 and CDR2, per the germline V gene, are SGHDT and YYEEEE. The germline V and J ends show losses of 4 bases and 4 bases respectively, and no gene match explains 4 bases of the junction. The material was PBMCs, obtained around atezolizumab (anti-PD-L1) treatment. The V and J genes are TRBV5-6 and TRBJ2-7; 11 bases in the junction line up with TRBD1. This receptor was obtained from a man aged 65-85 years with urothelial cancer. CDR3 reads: CASSPRDRGYEQYF. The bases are TGTGCCAGCAGCCCCCGGGACAGGGGGTACGAGCAGTACTTC.